The present entry profiles one T cell receptor delta chain with its context. This may stem from a read error, because a much larger clone lies one nucleotide away. This entry belongs to a study of γδ T cells in repeated Plasmodium falciparum infection. TCRdb re-called the multiplex PCR reads via CATT. This table has around 86,000 delta-chain clones, 1.4% appearing once. The origin of this receptor is a pool of human donors (malaria-infected and uninfected, not separated). The specimen was gamma-delta T cells from blood.

The CDR3 loop reads CALDWGTPALTDKLIF. DNA of the CDR3: TGTGCTCTTGACTGGGGGACACCGGCACTGACCGATAAACTCATCTTT. This chain uses TRDV1 with TRDJ1, with 9 bases that match TRDD3. As TCRdb names no J gene, one was assigned here on the basis of a DNA match to germline. The germline V gene encodes CDR1 TSWWSYY and CDR2 QGS. Trimming took 7 bases from V and 2 from J; bases not matched to a gene: 11. CDR3 size: 16 residues.